This T cell receptor (beta chain) is drawn from a study of blood T cell repertoires in COVID-19. Data came from immunoSEQ multiplex PCR; TCRdb stores just in-frame clones and leaves some out. The sample has about 360,000 clones; approximately 80% are singletons. Germline loops: CDR1 LGHNT, CDR2 FRNRAP. V was shortened by 1 base and J by 5 bases, with 11 bases between the two germline ends. The CDR3 consists of 15 residues. Sequencing used peripheral blood. The chain has TRBV12-5 and TRBJ2-2; D unclear. The source is a human donor with acute or convalescent COVID-19. The donor label of this sample is uncertain. CDR3 region: CASGLDVAVTGELFF. The CDR3 region has the DNA TGTGCTAGTGGTTTGGACGTGGCGGTTACCGGGGAGCTGTTTTTT.